The 9 T cell receptor beta chains presented below share a single source sample, sequenced in a study of cytomegalovirus exposure and HLA in healthy donors. Produced via immunoSEQ multiplex PCR; TCRdb's table is partial and in-frame only. Among 150,000 to 200,000 clones listed, roughly 83% were seen once. Sequencing was performed on PBMCs. These receptors originate from a woman between 18 and 29 years old in good health and CMV-seronegative.

This clone showed up just once. The chain links TRBV4-1 to TRBJ2-7; TRBD2 matches 7 bases. The CDR3 runs to 16 residues. Germline trimming cut 0 bases from V and 0 bases from J; bases unmatched to any gene: 5. CDR1 and CDR2 from the germline V gene are MGHRA and YSYEKL. Here the CDR3 reads CASSQDLGDYSYEQYF. CDR3 DNA sequence: TGCGCCAGCAGCCAAGATTTGGGGGACTACTCCTACGAGCAGTACTTC.

Points on this clone: The same CDR3 can be traced to other DNA sequences in this sample. The chain recombines TRBV5-1 with TRBJ1-4, with 7 positions matching TRBD1. Unmatched junction bases numbered 6, after V lost 2 bases and J lost 5 bases. The V gene's germline CDR1 is SGHRS and CDR2 YFSETQ. The CDR3 length is 15 residues. CDR3 residues: CASSLAGTENEKLFF. The CDR3 nucleotides are TGCGCCAGCAGCTTAGCCGGGACAGAAAATGAAAAACTGTTTTTT. The full variable domain, in which reference TRBV5-1 and TRBJ1-4 provide the parts outside the CDR3, is KAGVTQTPRYLIKTRGQQVTLSCSPISGHRSVSWYQQTPGQGLQFLFEYFSETQRNKGNFPGRFSGRQFSNSRSEMNVSTLELGDSALYLCASSLAGTENEKLFFGSGTQLSVL.

This chain links TRBV2 with TRBJ2-4; 12 bases align to TRBD2. The V gene's germline CDR1 is SNHLY and CDR2 FYNNEI. The V gene end was trimmed by 3 bases and the J gene end by 2 bases; junction bases not matched to a gene: 2. This CDR3 has 16 residues. The CDR3 nucleotides are TGTGCCAGCAGTGAGACTAGCGGGAGATCCAAAAACATTCAGTACTTC. Translated, it gives CASSETSGRSKNIQYF. Full variable domain (missing parts from reference TRBV2 and TRBJ2-4): EPEVTQTPSHQVTQMGQEVILRCVPISNHLYFYWYRQILGQKVEFLVSFYNNEISEKSEIFDDQFSVERPDGSNFTLKIRSTKLEDSAMYFCASSETSGRSKNIQYFGAGTRLSVL.

The chain uses TRBV2 and TRBJ2-2, with 11 bases aligning to TRBD2. The V gene's germline CDR1 is SNHLY and CDR2 FYNNEI. Germline trimming cut 6 bases from V and 6 bases from J; bases unmatched to any gene: 6. The CDR3 length is 15 residues. The CDR3 reads CASRPGLADAGELFF. The CDR3 DNA is TGTGCCAGCAGACCGGGACTAGCGGATGCCGGGGAGCTGTTTTTT.

This clone was seen a few times. The gene calls are TRBV7-8 and TRBJ2-7; 7 positions match TRBD1. CDR1 SGHVS and CDR2 FQNEAQ come from the germline V gene. The CDR3 has 12 amino acids. J lost 3 bases, V lost 8 bases, and 4 bases had no gene match. In DNA, the CDR3 is TGTGCCAGCGGGGACAGCTACTACGAGCAGTACTTC. Amino acid sequence: CASGDSYYEQYF.

The chain combines TRBV5-1 with TRBJ2-7, with 8 bases identical to TRBD1. Unmatched junction bases numbered 7, after V lost 4 bases and J lost 1 base. The CDR3 covers 15 residues. Germline V gives CDR1 SGHRS, CDR2 YFSETQ. The CDR3 region has the DNA TGCGCCAGCAGCCCCGGGACAGGTTGGTCCTACGAGCAGTACTTC. Translated: CASSPGTGWSYEQYF.

The chain couples TRBV4-2 to TRBJ2-5; D is undetermined. The CDR3 totals 13 residues. Germline-derived CDR1 and CDR2 are LGHNA and YNFKEQ. Trimming cost V 0 bases and J 1 base, with 3 bases left between them. CDR3 region: CASSQDRQETQYF. CDR3 nucleotides: TGTGCCAGCAGCCAAGACCGCCAAGAGACCCAGTACTTC.

V and J are TRBV2 and TRBJ2-7; 9 bases agree with TRBD1. V dropped 6 bases and J dropped 12; count of bases not matched to a gene: 3. From germline, CDR1 is SNHLY and CDR2 FYNNEI. The CDR3 length is 10 residues. As DNA, the CDR3 is TGTGCCAGCAGCCGGGACAGGGCGTACTTC. It is translated as CASSRDRAYF.

This clone was seen only a few times. The rearrangement joins TRBV27 to TRBJ2-7; D might be TRBD2 (5 bases). The CDR3 runs 13 residues. V was clipped by 5 bases and J by 2 bases, with 10 bases between them. Germline CDR1 reads MNHEY; CDR2 reads SMNVEV (reference sequence). CDR3 region: CASSTLEAYEQYF. The CDR3 coding sequence is TGTGCCAGCAGTACTTTGGAGGCCTACGAGCAGTACTTC.